A selection of T cell receptor beta chains follows, all from one sample in a study of blood T cell repertoires in COVID-19. Produced via immunoSEQ multiplex PCR; TCRdb's table is partial and in-frame only. The data contain roughly 180,000 clones, roughly 84% of them singletons. What was sequenced was peripheral blood. The source of these receptors is a woman between 50 and 59 years old with COVID-19, enrolled during active disease. Both conserved end residues are part of each CDR3. The order of the fields is V gene, clone size, D gene, J gene, CDR3 protein, CDR3 DNA. D genes are given only for firm matches. Only part of the rows carry a size: once, few, many, or a class if the clone is expanded.

TRBV6-5	.	.	TRBJ2-7	CASSNRGGPYEQYF	TGTGCCAGCAGTAACAGGGGAGGTCCATACGAGCAGTACTTC
TRBV6-2/TRBV6-3	.	.	TRBJ1-5	CASSSPAQGWQPQHF	TGTGCCAGCAGTTCGCCCGCCCAGGGGTGGCAGCCCCAGCATTTT
TRBV5-1	once	TRBD1	TRBJ2-1	CASSLGQGYNEQFF	TGCGCCAGCAGCTTGGGACAGGGCTACAATGAGCAGTTCTTC
TRBV5-1	once	.	TRBJ2-1	CASSLGGGHEQFF	TGCGCCAGCAGCTTGGGGGGCGGTCATGAGCAGTTCTTC
TRBV5-1	.	TRBD2	TRBJ2-7	CASSLIPSGGTAWGQYF	TGCGCCAGCAGCTTGATCCCTAGCGGGGGCACCGCGTGGGGTCAGTACTTC
TRBV7-8	once	TRBD1	TRBJ2-7	CASSIGTAYEQYF	TGTGCCAGCAGCATAGGGACAGCATACGAGCAGTACTTC
TRBV9	once	TRBD2	TRBJ2-1	CASSVSSGVNEQFF	TGTGCCAGCAGCGTGTCTAGCGGGGTTAATGAGCAGTTCTTC
TRBV18	.	TRBD1	TRBJ1-4	CASSPLTGETNEKLFF	TGTGCCAGCTCACCACTTACAGGGGAGACTAATGAAAAACTGTTTTTT
TRBV25-1	.	.	TRBJ1-5	CASSDTGWDQPQHF	TGTGCCAGCAGCGATACGGGGTGGGATCAGCCCCAGCATTTT
TRBV5-5	.	.	TRBJ1-1	CASSTWTPSGTEAFF	TGTGCCAGCAGCACCTGGACGCCGTCGGGGACTGAAGCTTTCTTT
TRBV10-3	.	.	TRBJ2-7	CAIQGGTYEQYF	TGTGCCATCCAGGGAGGCACCTACGAGCAGTACTTC
TRBV7-9	.	TRBD1	TRBJ1-2	CASSLVPGQETSNYGYTF	TGTGCCAGCAGCTTAGTTCCGGGACAGGAAACCTCTAACTATGGCTACACCTTC
TRBV30	.	TRBD2	TRBJ2-7	CAWSGVSGVYEQYF	TGTGCCTGGAGTGGTGTTAGCGGGGTTTACGAGCAGTACTTC
TRBV9	.	.	TRBJ2-3	CASSPTEGPQYF	TGTGCCAGCAGCCCCACCGAGGGTCCGCAGTATTTT
TRBV12-5	.	.	TRBJ2-7	CASGLDGGLEQYF	TGTGCTAGTGGTTTGGATGGGGGCCTCGAGCAGTACTTC
TRBV7-3	.	TRBD2	TRBJ2-7	CASSWGLAGSEQYF	TGTGCCAGCAGCTGGGGACTAGCGGGGAGCGAGCAGTACTTC
TRBV3-1/TRBV3-2	.	TRBD2	TRBJ2-1	CASSQGGGAYNEQFF	TGTGCCAGCAGCCAAGGCGGGGGGGCCTACAATGAGCAGTTCTTC
TRBV10-2	.	.	TRBJ2-5	CASSEGPRGETQYF	TGCGCCAGCAGTGAGGGGCCCCGTGGGGAGACCCAGTACTTC
TRBV4-1	.	TRBD2	TRBJ2-2	CASGTSGGIGELFF	TGCGCCAGCGGGACTAGCGGGGGTATCGGGGAGCTGTTTTTT
TRBV30	.	.	TRBJ1-2	CAWSVGLRGYTF	TGTGCCTGGAGTGTCGGTTTGCGGGGCTACACCTTC
TRBV14	.	.	TRBJ1-1	CASSLLTGGIGTEAFF	TGTGCCAGCAGCCTCCTGACGGGGGGAATAGGAACTGAAGCTTTCTTT
TRBV5-1	.	TRBD2	TRBJ2-6	CASSSEGSGGFSGANVLTF	TGCGCCAGCAGCTCTGAGGGTAGCGGGGGGTTCTCTGGGGCCAACGTCCTGACTTTC
TRBV2	.	.	TRBJ1-4	CASLIGGGGEKLFF	TGTGCCAGCCTAATTGGGGGAGGAGGAGAAAAACTGTTTTTT
TRBV5-1	.	.	TRBJ2-1	CASSSRDTDNEQFF	TGCGCCAGCAGCTCCAGGGACACAGACAATGAGCAGTTCTTC
TRBV9	.	TRBD1	TRBJ2-5	CASSVVGTGGETQYF	TGTGCCAGCAGCGTAGTTGGGACAGGGGGAGAGACCCAGTACTTC
TRBV18	.	.	TRBJ1-1	CASSPPGSAGRTEAFF	TGTGCCAGCTCACCACCGGGATCTGCAGGGCGAACTGAAGCTTTCTTT
TRBV7-9	.	.	TRBJ1-1	CASSLSRLNTEAFF	TGTGCCAGCAGCTTGTCCAGGTTGAACACTGAAGCTTTCTTT
TRBV24-1	.	.	TRBJ2-3	CATSDSRGQFTDTQYF	TGTGCCACCAGTGATTCCAGGGGCCAGTTCACAGATACGCAGTATTTT
TRBV30	.	.	TRBJ1-2	CAWSVLEGGGYTF	TGTGCCTGGAGTGTACTTGAGGGTGGGGGCTACACCTTC
TRBV6-5	.	.	TRBJ2-7	CASSETDSYEQYF	TGTGCCAGCAGCGAGACAGATTCCTACGAGCAGTACTTC
TRBV11-3	.	.	TRBJ1-1	CASSLGRFPGGYGNTEAFF	TGTGCCAGCAGCTTAGGACGTTTCCCGGGGGGCTATGGGAACACTGAAGCTTTCTTT
TRBV23-1	.	.	TRBJ2-7	CASFRDWVYEQYF	TGCGCCAGCTTCCGGGACTGGGTCTACGAGCAGTACTTC
TRBV5-1	.	.	TRBJ2-6	CASSFAGANVLTF	TGCGCCAGCAGCTTCGCTGGGGCCAACGTCCTGACTTTC
TRBV21-1	.	.	TRBJ2-2	CASSSKGRLAGGTIINSGELFF	TGTGCCAGCAGCTCGAAGGGCAGACTAGCGGGGGGTACTATCATAAACAGCGGGGAGCTGTTTTTT
TRBV2	.	TRBD1	TRBJ2-4	CASRTDRGNLGIQYF	TGTGCCAGCAGAACGGACAGGGGGAATTTGGGCATTCAGTACTTC
TRBV5-4	.	TRBD1	TRBJ1-3	CASSWTGSSGNTIYF	TGTGCCAGCAGCTGGACAGGGAGCTCTGGAAACACCATATATTTT
TRBV11-2	.	TRBD1	TRBJ1-2	CASSSRDRAPYGYTF	TGTGCCAGCAGCTCCCGGGACAGGGCTCCCTATGGCTACACCTTC
TRBV7-9	.	.	TRBJ1-2	CASSLGGASYGYTF	TGTGCCAGCAGCTTAGGTGGAGCTTCTTATGGCTACACCTTC
TRBV11-2	.	.	TRBJ1-1	CASSAQGAGTEAFF	TGTGCCAGCAGCGCACAGGGTGCAGGAACTGAAGCTTTCTTT
TRBV4-3	.	.	TRBJ2-3	CASSQDYPSNTDTQYF	TGCGCCAGCAGCCAAGATTACCCTAGTAACACAGATACGCAGTATTTT
TRBV5-4	few	TRBD1	TRBJ1-2	CASSFPGTGLSYGYTF	TGTGCCAGCAGCTTCCCCGGGACAGGGTTGTCTTATGGCTACACCTTC
TRBV7-9	.	TRBD1	TRBJ1-1	CASSSGQGLNTEAFF	TGTGCCAGCAGCTCGGGACAGGGGCTGAACACTGAAGCTTTCTTT
TRBV3-1/TRBV3-2	.	.	TRBJ1-4	CASSPGVSGYEKLFF	TGTGCCAGCAGCCCAGGGGTTTCGGGCTATGAAAAACTGTTTTTT
TRBV2	.	.	TRBJ2-1	CASRMENLGSYNEQFF	TGTGCCAGCAGAATGGAGAATCTGGGCTCCTACAATGAGCAGTTCTTC
TRBV10-3	.	.	TRBJ1-3	CAISQASSGNTIYF	TGTGCCATCAGCCAGGCGTCCTCTGGAAACACCATATATTTT
TRBV18	.	TRBD1	TRBJ1-1	CASSLRQGEATEAFF	TGTGCCAGCTCACTCCGACAGGGCGAGGCCACTGAAGCTTTCTTT
TRBV11-2	.	TRBD1	TRBJ1-2	CASSPGQGGYGYTF	TGTGCCAGCAGCCCTGGACAGGGTGGGTATGGCTACACCTTC
TRBV5-1	.	TRBD1	TRBJ2-7	CASSSGTGGGEQYF	TGCGCCAGCAGCTCCGGGACAGGGGGAGGCGAGCAGTACTTC
TRBV27	.	TRBD1	TRBJ1-6	CASKDREYSPLHF	TGTGCCAGCAAAGACAGGGAGTATTCACCCCTCCACTTT
TRBV3-1/TRBV3-2	once	TRBD2	TRBJ2-1	CASSPLRGEYNEQFF	TGTGCCAGCAGCCCCCTACGGGGGGAATACAATGAGCAGTTCTTC
TRBV4-1	.	TRBD2	TRBJ2-7	CASSRSGDPYEQYF	TGCGCCAGCAGCCGCAGCGGGGACCCCTACGAGCAGTACTTC
TRBV6-6	.	.	TRBJ2-7	CASSTLQGPSYEQYF	TGTGCCAGCAGTACACTTCAGGGGCCGTCCTACGAGCAGTACTTC